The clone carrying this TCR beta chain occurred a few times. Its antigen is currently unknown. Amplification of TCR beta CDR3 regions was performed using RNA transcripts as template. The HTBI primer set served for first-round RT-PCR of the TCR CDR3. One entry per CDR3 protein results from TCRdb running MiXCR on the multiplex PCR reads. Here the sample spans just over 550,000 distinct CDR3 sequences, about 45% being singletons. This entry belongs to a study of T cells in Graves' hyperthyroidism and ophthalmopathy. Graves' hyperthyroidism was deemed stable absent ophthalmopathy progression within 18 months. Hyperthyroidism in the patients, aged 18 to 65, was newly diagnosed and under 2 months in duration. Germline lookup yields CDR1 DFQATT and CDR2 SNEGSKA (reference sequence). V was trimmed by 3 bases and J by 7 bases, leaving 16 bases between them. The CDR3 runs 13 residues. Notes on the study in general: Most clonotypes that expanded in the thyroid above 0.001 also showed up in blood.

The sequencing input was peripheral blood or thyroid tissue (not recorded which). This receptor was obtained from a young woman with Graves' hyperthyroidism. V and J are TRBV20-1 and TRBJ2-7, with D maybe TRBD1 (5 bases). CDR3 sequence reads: CSASRQPQGEQYF. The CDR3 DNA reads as TGCAGTGCTAGCAGGCAGCCCCAGGGTGAGCAGTACTTC.